Here is one T cell receptor beta chain with its context. The repertoire was sequenced with immunoSEQ multiplex PCR; TCRdb's copy has only in-frame clones and lacks some. The profile covers fewer than 200,000 clones, with about 89% appearing a single time and approximately 2.1% taken by the ten largest. Germline lookup yields CDR1 GTSNPN and CDR2 SVGIG (reference sequence). V was pared by 3 bases and J by 3 bases, with 3 bases of the junction left unmatched. The CDR3 extends over 14 amino acids. This sample was taken from a study of blood T cell repertoires in COVID-19. Study in general: Material from acute and convalescent COVID-19 was sourced from the United States, Italy and Spain.

Sequencing was done on a sample of peripheral blood. The sequence derives from a young man who had recovered from COVID-19. The rearrangement links TRBV30 to TRBJ2-5; 11 bases line up with TRBD2. CDR3 in amino acids: CAWRIAGGKETQYF. CDR3 bases: TGTGCCTGGAGAATAGCGGGAGGGAAAGAGACCCAGTACTTC.